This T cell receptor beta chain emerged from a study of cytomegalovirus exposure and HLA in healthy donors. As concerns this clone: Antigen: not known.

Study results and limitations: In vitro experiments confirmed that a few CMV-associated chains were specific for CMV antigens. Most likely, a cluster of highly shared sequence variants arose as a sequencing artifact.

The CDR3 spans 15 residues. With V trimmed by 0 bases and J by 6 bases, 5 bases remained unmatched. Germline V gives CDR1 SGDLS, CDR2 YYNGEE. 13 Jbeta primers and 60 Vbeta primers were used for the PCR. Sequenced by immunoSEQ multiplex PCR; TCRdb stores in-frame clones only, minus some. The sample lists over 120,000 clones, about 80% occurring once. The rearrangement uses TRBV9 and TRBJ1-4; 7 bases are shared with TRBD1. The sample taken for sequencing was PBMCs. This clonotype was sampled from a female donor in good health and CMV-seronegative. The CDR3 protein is CASSVAPDRDEKLFF. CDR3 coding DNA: TGTGCCAGCAGCGTAGCTCCCGACAGGGATGAAAAACTGTTTTTT.